These T cell receptor beta chains were read from a single sample in a study of control samples from healthy donors and cancer patients. Method: immunoSEQ multiplex PCR; TCRdb's copy keeps in-frame clones and lacks some. The sample includes more than 110,000 clones, 92% of them seen just once. What was sequenced was blood. All receptors come from a young man in good health. Both conserved end residues are part of each CDR3. The D gene is left open where the match is weak. Rows may omit the clone size; those that give it use once, few, many or a size class.

j_call: TRBJ1-2; cdr3_length: 13; clone_size: -; v_call: TRBV7-8; d_call: -; cdr3_aa: CASSYVRDYGYTF; cdr3_nt: TGTGCCAGCAGCTACGTGAGGGACTATGGCTACACCTTC
j_call: TRBJ1-2; cdr3_length: 15; clone_size: -; v_call: TRBV7-2; d_call: TRBD1; cdr3_aa: CASSSQDRDPAGYTF; cdr3_nt: TGTGCCAGCAGCTCCCAGGACAGGGACCCCGCTGGCTACACCTTC
j_call: TRBJ1-3; cdr3_length: 16; clone_size: -; v_call: TRBV7-8; d_call: -; cdr3_aa: CASSSRIQGDGNTIYF; cdr3_nt: TGTGCCAGCAGCTCACGGATACAGGGTGACGGAAACACCATATATTTT
j_call: TRBJ1-2; cdr3_length: 14; clone_size: -; v_call: TRBV7-9; d_call: -; cdr3_aa: CASSPSGGNYGYTF; cdr3_nt: TGTGCCAGCAGCCCGTCGGGGGGTAACTATGGCTACACCTTC
j_call: TRBJ2-3; cdr3_length: 15; clone_size: -; v_call: TRBV7-9; d_call: -; cdr3_aa: CASSLGQGSTDTQYF; cdr3_nt: TGTGCCAGCAGCTTAGGGCAGGGCTCCACAGATACGCAGTATTTT
j_call: TRBJ2-5; cdr3_length: 11; clone_size: once; v_call: TRBV3-1/TRBV3-2; d_call: -; cdr3_aa: CASGLQETQYF; cdr3_nt: TGTGCGAGCGGGCTCCAAGAGACCCAGTACTTC
j_call: TRBJ2-7; cdr3_length: 14; clone_size: -; v_call: TRBV10-3; d_call: -; cdr3_aa: CASPDRNNSIEQYF; cdr3_nt: TGTGCCAGCCCTGACAGGAATAACTCTATCGAGCAGTACTTC
j_call: TRBJ1-4; cdr3_length: 13; clone_size: -; v_call: TRBV5-1; d_call: -; cdr3_aa: CASLSPGSGKLFF; cdr3_nt: TGCGCCAGCCTAAGCCCGGGGTCAGGAAAACTGTTTTTT
j_call: TRBJ2-6; cdr3_length: 18; clone_size: -; v_call: TRBV5-6; d_call: -; cdr3_aa: CASSLYRSSLSGANVLTF; cdr3_nt: TGTGCCAGCAGCTTGTACAGGTCCTCACTATCTGGGGCCAACGTCCTGACTTTC
j_call: TRBJ1-1; cdr3_length: 15; clone_size: -; v_call: TRBV6-5; d_call: TRBD1; cdr3_aa: CASRKPGQRNTEAFF; cdr3_nt: TGTGCCAGCAGGAAACCGGGACAGCGGAACACTGAAGCTTTCTTT
j_call: TRBJ2-3; cdr3_length: 16; clone_size: -; v_call: TRBV5-4; d_call: TRBD2; cdr3_aa: CASSLSPAGGWDTQYF; cdr3_nt: TGTGCCAGCAGCTTAAGTCCAGCGGGAGGTTGGGATACGCAGTATTTT
j_call: TRBJ2-7; cdr3_length: 14; clone_size: -; v_call: TRBV27; d_call: -; cdr3_aa: CASSVRTGPYEQYF; cdr3_nt: TGTGCCAGCAGTGTCAGGACGGGGCCGTACGAGCAGTACTTC
j_call: TRBJ1-1; cdr3_length: 13; clone_size: -; v_call: TRBV6-4; d_call: -; cdr3_aa: CASSDSGVSEAFF; cdr3_nt: TGTGCCAGCAGTGACTCGGGGGTATCTGAAGCTTTCTTT
j_call: TRBJ2-7; cdr3_length: 15; clone_size: -; v_call: TRBV7-8; d_call: TRBD2; cdr3_aa: CASSPLAVLSYEQYF; cdr3_nt: TGTGCCAGCAGCCCACTAGCGGTGCTGTCCTACGAGCAGTACTTC
j_call: TRBJ2-1; cdr3_length: 14; clone_size: -; v_call: TRBV7-3; d_call: -; cdr3_aa: CASSLMDGNNEQFF; cdr3_nt: TGTGCCAGCAGCTTAATGGACGGGAACAATGAGCAGTTCTTC
j_call: TRBJ2-3; cdr3_length: 19; clone_size: -; v_call: TRBV3-1/TRBV3-2; d_call: TRBD2; cdr3_aa: CASDSGLAGGPLGTDTQYF; cdr3_nt: TGTGCCAGCGATTCAGGACTAGCGGGAGGGCCACTTGGCACAGATACGCAGTATTTT
j_call: TRBJ1-6; cdr3_length: 15; clone_size: -; v_call: TRBV6-4; d_call: -; cdr3_aa: CASSPRVGDNSPLHF; cdr3_nt: TGTGCCAGCAGCCCCAGGGTCGGGGATAATTCACCCCTCCACTTT
j_call: TRBJ2-3; cdr3_length: 13; clone_size: -; v_call: TRBV9; d_call: -; cdr3_aa: CASSVAGTDTQYF; cdr3_nt: TGTGCCAGCAGCGTAGCTGGGACAGATACGCAGTATTTT
j_call: TRBJ1-2; cdr3_length: 13; clone_size: -; v_call: TRBV6-5; d_call: TRBD1; cdr3_aa: CASSDTGGEGYTF; cdr3_nt: TGTGCCAGCAGCGATACAGGGGGCGAAGGCTACACCTTC
j_call: TRBJ1-3; cdr3_length: 14; clone_size: -; v_call: TRBV2; d_call: -; cdr3_aa: CASVVDSSGNTIYF; cdr3_nt: TGTGCCAGCGTCGTCGACAGCTCTGGAAACACCATATATTTT
j_call: TRBJ2-1; cdr3_length: 14; clone_size: -; v_call: TRBV30; d_call: TRBD2; cdr3_aa: CAWQRTSGYGEQFF; cdr3_nt: TGTGCCTGGCAGAGGACTAGCGGGTATGGTGAGCAGTTCTTC
j_call: TRBJ1-6; cdr3_length: 14; clone_size: -; v_call: TRBV23-1; d_call: -; cdr3_aa: CASSRAWSRSPLHF; cdr3_nt: TGCGCCAGCAGTCGGGCCTGGAGTCGCTCACCCCTCCACTTT
j_call: TRBJ2-7; cdr3_length: 11; clone_size: -; v_call: TRBV20-1; d_call: -; cdr3_aa: CSASDIYEQYF; cdr3_nt: TGCAGTGCTAGTGATATCTACGAGCAGTACTTC
j_call: TRBJ1-1; cdr3_length: 11; clone_size: -; v_call: TRBV29-1; d_call: -; cdr3_aa: CSASDRREAFF; cdr3_nt: TGCAGCGCAAGTGACAGGAGAGAAGCTTTCTTT
j_call: TRBJ2-1; cdr3_length: 16; clone_size: -; v_call: TRBV7-2; d_call: -; cdr3_aa: CASSPSPSSGLGEQFF; cdr3_nt: TGTGCCAGCAGCCCCTCACCCTCCTCAGGGTTGGGTGAGCAGTTCTTC
j_call: TRBJ1-1; cdr3_length: 16; clone_size: -; v_call: TRBV28; d_call: TRBD1; cdr3_aa: CASSLFSTGDNTEAFF; cdr3_nt: TGTGCCAGCAGTTTATTCTCGACAGGGGATAACACTGAAGCTTTCTTT
j_call: TRBJ1-4; cdr3_length: 13; clone_size: -; v_call: TRBV28; d_call: -; cdr3_aa: CASSFDSNEKLFF; cdr3_nt: TGTGCCAGCAGTTTTGATTCTAATGAAAAACTGTTTTTT
j_call: TRBJ1-2; cdr3_length: 13; clone_size: -; v_call: TRBV12-3/TRBV12-4; d_call: -; cdr3_aa: CASSIANRYGYTF; cdr3_nt: TGTGCCAGCAGTATCGCGAACCGCTATGGCTACACCTTC
j_call: TRBJ2-3; cdr3_length: 16; clone_size: -; v_call: TRBV20-1; d_call: TRBD2; cdr3_aa: CSASTFASGSADTQYF; cdr3_nt: TGCAGTGCTAGTACGTTCGCTAGCGGGAGTGCAGATACGCAGTATTTT
j_call: TRBJ2-6; cdr3_length: 18; clone_size: -; v_call: TRBV7-9; d_call: TRBD1; cdr3_aa: CASSLVGQGKSGANVLTF; cdr3_nt: TGTGCCAGCAGCTTGGTAGGACAGGGGAAATCTGGGGCCAACGTCCTGACTTTC
j_call: TRBJ2-1; cdr3_length: 16; clone_size: -; v_call: TRBV28; d_call: -; cdr3_aa: CASSVPSTFSYNEQFF; cdr3_nt: TGTGCCAGCAGTGTACCTTCTACTTTCTCCTACAATGAGCAGTTCTTC
j_call: TRBJ2-5; cdr3_length: 13; clone_size: -; v_call: TRBV2; d_call: TRBD1; cdr3_aa: CASSRDRQETQYF; cdr3_nt: TGTGCCAGCAGCAGGGACAGACAAGAGACCCAGTACTTC
j_call: TRBJ2-5; cdr3_length: 17; clone_size: -; v_call: TRBV7-8; d_call: TRBD2; cdr3_aa: CASSLGGTSGVRGAQYF; cdr3_nt: TGTGCCAGCAGCCTAGGAGGGACTAGCGGGGTCCGGGGGGCCCAGTACTTC
j_call: TRBJ2-1; cdr3_length: 17; clone_size: -; v_call: TRBV25-1; d_call: TRBD2; cdr3_aa: CASSESSLAGGPDEQFF; cdr3_nt: TGTGCCAGCAGTGAATCGTCCCTAGCGGGAGGGCCAGATGAGCAGTTCTTC
j_call: TRBJ1-1; cdr3_length: 13; clone_size: -; v_call: TRBV27; d_call: TRBD1; cdr3_aa: CASGRSGGAEAFF; cdr3_nt: TGTGCCAGCGGACGATCAGGGGGAGCTGAAGCTTTCTTT
j_call: TRBJ2-1; cdr3_length: 18; clone_size: -; v_call: TRBV4-3; d_call: -; cdr3_aa: CASSQNPVSRRRTNEQFF; cdr3_nt: TGCGCCAGCAGCCAAAACCCCGTCTCTAGACGGCGTACAAATGAGCAGTTCTTC
j_call: TRBJ2-6; cdr3_length: 16; clone_size: -; v_call: TRBV5-8; d_call: -; cdr3_aa: CASSLDAYSGANVLTF; cdr3_nt: TGTGCCAGCAGCTTGGATGCCTACTCTGGGGCCAACGTCCTGACTTTC
j_call: TRBJ2-2; cdr3_length: 15; clone_size: -; v_call: TRBV18; d_call: -; cdr3_aa: CASSPLGPNTGELFF; cdr3_nt: TGTGCCAGCTCACCTCTGGGGCCGAACACCGGGGAGCTGTTTTTT
j_call: TRBJ2-3; cdr3_length: 16; clone_size: -; v_call: TRBV21-1; d_call: -; cdr3_aa: CASTPFRRESTDTQYF; cdr3_nt: TGTGCCAGCACCCCCTTTAGGCGGGAAAGCACAGATACGCAGTATTTT
j_call: TRBJ2-7; cdr3_length: 13; clone_size: -; v_call: TRBV6-6; d_call: -; cdr3_aa: CATGTALLSEQYF; cdr3_nt: TGTGCCACCGGGACTGCGCTGTTGAGCGAGCAGTACTTC
j_call: TRBJ1-2; cdr3_length: 13; clone_size: once; v_call: TRBV12-3/TRBV12-4; d_call: -; cdr3_aa: CASSFGDSYGYTF; cdr3_nt: TGTGCCAGCAGTTTCGGGGATAGCTATGGCTACACCTTC
j_call: TRBJ2-1; cdr3_length: 15; clone_size: -; v_call: TRBV18; d_call: -; cdr3_aa: CASSYIRGSHNEQFF; cdr3_nt: TGTGCCAGCTCCTACATACGGGGTAGTCACAATGAGCAGTTCTTC
j_call: TRBJ2-1; cdr3_length: 13; clone_size: -; v_call: TRBV13; d_call: -; cdr3_aa: CASSLDYYNEQFF; cdr3_nt: TGTGCCAGCAGCTTGGACTACTACAATGAGCAGTTCTTC
j_call: TRBJ2-7; cdr3_length: 12; clone_size: -; v_call: TRBV11-2; d_call: -; cdr3_aa: CASSSGSYEQYF; cdr3_nt: TGTGCCAGCAGCTCTGGATCCTACGAGCAGTACTTC
j_call: TRBJ2-7; cdr3_length: 13; clone_size: -; v_call: TRBV30; d_call: TRBD2; cdr3_aa: CAGLLAGGREQYF; cdr3_nt: TGTGCCGGACTCCTAGCGGGAGGACGTGAGCAGTACTTC
j_call: TRBJ2-2; cdr3_length: 13; clone_size: -; v_call: TRBV10-2; d_call: -; cdr3_aa: CASGTGYTGELFF; cdr3_nt: TGCGCCAGCGGAACAGGGTACACCGGGGAGCTGTTTTTT
j_call: TRBJ1-1; cdr3_length: 13; clone_size: -; v_call: TRBV4-2; d_call: -; cdr3_aa: CASSQDPSSEAFF; cdr3_nt: TGTGCCAGCAGCCAAGATCCCAGCTCTGAAGCTTTCTTT
j_call: TRBJ2-3; cdr3_length: 16; clone_size: -; v_call: TRBV5-4; d_call: TRBD2; cdr3_aa: CASSLYQREDTDTQYF; cdr3_nt: TGTGCCAGCAGCTTGTACCAGCGGGAGGACACAGATACGCAGTATTTT
j_call: TRBJ2-1; cdr3_length: 14; clone_size: once; v_call: TRBV7-8; d_call: -; cdr3_aa: CASSFRLGGNEQFF; cdr3_nt: TGTGCCAGCAGCTTTCGACTAGGCGGCAATGAGCAGTTCTTC